Below, 18 T cell receptor beta chains from the same sample are listed, as sequenced in a study of blood T cell repertoires in COVID-19. TCRdb's table, derived via immunoSEQ multiplex PCR, lists solely in-frame clones and lacks some. The sample lists roughly 250,000 clones; around 90% were seen once. The specimen was peripheral blood. These receptors were taken from a man under 40 with COVID-19, enrolled during active disease.

This rearrangement joins TRBV21-1 to TRBJ1-4. TRBV21-1 is classified as a pseudogene. This CDR3 is 16 amino acids long. The CDR3 sequence: CASSNKIYATNEKLFF. The CDR3 bases are TGTGCCAGCAGCAATAAAATCTATGCAACTAATGAAAAACTGTTTTTT.

This chain links TRBV29-1 with TRBJ2-1, with D perhaps TRBD2 (6 bases). The CDR3 is made up of 17 amino acids. Germline CDR1 is SQVTM and CDR2 is ANQGSEA. The V end lost 0 bases, the J end lost 0 bases, and 15 bases lay between the germline ends. This CDR3 reads CSVEDEGVTSSYNEQFF. DNA of the CDR3: TGCAGCGTTGAAGATGAAGGAGTGACTAGCTCCTACAATGAGCAGTTCTTC.

The rearrangement links TRBV7-3 to TRBJ1-1; 8 positions match TRBD1. This CDR3 has 16 amino acids. Trimming cost V 4 bases and J 0 bases; bases outside gene matches: 7. The germline gives CDR1 SGHTA, CDR2 FQGTGA. CDR3 coding DNA: TGTGCCAGCAGCTCTACAGGGGGTCTCATGAACACTGAAGCTTTCTTT. Protein sequence: CASSSTGGLMNTEAFF.

V and J are TRBV9 and TRBJ2-1, with 9 bases that match TRBD1. Looked up from germline, CDR1 is SGDLS and CDR2 is YYNGEE. The CDR3 is 17 residues long. V dropped 3 bases and J dropped 1; count of bases not matched to a gene: 8. The CDR3 region has the DNA TGTGCCAGCAGCGAGAGGACAGGGGCCGGATCCTACAATGAGCAGTTCTTC. Its protein product is CASSERTGAGSYNEQFF.

The chain recombines TRBV7-9 with TRBJ2-6; 7 nucleotides line up with TRBD1. The V gene end was trimmed by 5 bases and the J gene end by 3 bases; junction bases not matched to a gene: 10. The CDR3 spans 17 residues. Germline-derived CDR1 and CDR2 are SEHNR and FQNEAQ (reference sequence). CDR3 DNA: TGTGCCAGCAGCCTACAACAGGGGCCAAGTGGGGCCAACGTCCTGACTTTC. This codes for CASSLQQGPSGANVLTF.

The chain couples TRBV6-1 to TRBJ1-4; D is ambiguous. Trimming left V 2 bases short and J 7 bases short, with 17 bases between. Germline CDR1 and CDR2: MNHNS and SASEGT. This CDR3 has 16 amino acids. CDR3 nucleotide sequence: TGTGCCAGCAGTGAAAGTCCAGCAGGCTCATTTGAAAAACTGTTTTTT. Protein: CASSESPAGSFEKLFF.

In this sample, this clone turned up a few times. J is TRBJ1-6 and V is TRBV27, with D possibly TRBD1 on 5 matching bases. From germline, CDR1 is MNHEY and CDR2 SMNVEV (reference sequence). This CDR3 is 15 amino acids long. V was trimmed by 3 bases and J by 6 bases, leaving 12 bases between them. As DNA, the CDR3 is TGTGCCAGCAGTTTGTCGACAGTGAGTAATTCACCCCTCCACTTT. Amino acids: CASSLSTVSNSPLHF.

The rearrangement uses TRBV25-1 and TRBJ1-2, with D unresolved. Trimming cost V 8 bases and J 6 bases, with 7 bases left between them. CDR1 MGHDK and CDR2 SYGVNS come from the germline V gene. The CDR3 covers 10 residues. The CDR3 loop reads CASGEDGYTF. CDR3 nucleotide sequence: TGTGCCAGCGGAGAAGATGGCTACACCTTC.

A few counts support this clone. This rearrangement joins TRBV19 to TRBJ2-7; maybe TRBD1 (6 bases). Trimming cost V 6 bases and J 3 bases, with 12 bases left between them. Germline V CDR1 and CDR2: LNHDA, SQIVND (reference sequence). The CDR3 has 13 residues. In nucleotides, the CDR3 is TGTGCCAGTAGCGCAGGGGAGAACTACGAGCAGTACTTC. As protein: CASSAGENYEQYF.

The chain is built from TRBV5-4 and TRBJ2-7; D not resolved. Germline V gene lookup returns CDR1 SGHNT and CDR2 YYREEE (reference sequence). Trimming took 4 bases from V and 3 from J, leaving 14 bases between them. This CDR3 is built from 14 residues. The chain's CDR3 is CASSHSKTLYEQYF. The CDR3 DNA is TGTGCCAGCAGCCACTCGAAAACCCTCTACGAGCAGTACTTC. Filled out from reference TRBV5-4 and TRBJ2-7, the complete variable domain reads ETGVTQSPTHLIKTRGQQVTLRCSSQSGHNTVSWYQQALGQGPQFIFQYYREEENGRGNFPPRFSGLQFPNYSSELNVNALELDDSALYLCASSHSKTLYEQYFGPGTRLTVT.

V usage is TRBV11-1 and J usage is TRBJ1-2; D perhaps matches TRBD1 (5 bases). CDR1 and CDR2 from the germline V gene are SGHAT and FQDESV (reference sequence). The CDR3 totals 15 residues. Trimming took 5 bases from V and 6 from J, leaving 19 bases between them. CDR3 DNA: TGTGCCAGCAGCCTCGGGCAGGGAAATTTCGATGGCTACACCTTC. Translation gives CASSLGQGNFDGYTF.

The genes are TRBV15 and TRBJ1-4; 7 bases are a match to TRBD1. The CDR3 runs to 15 residues. J gave up 12 bases and V 3 bases, and 13 bases lay outside the gene matches. CDR1 and CDR2 from the germline V gene are LNHNV and YYDKDF (reference sequence). The CDR3 sequence is CATSSTDRPWEELFF. The CDR3 DNA follows: TGTGCCACCAGCAGTACGGACAGGCCCTGGGAAGAACTGTTTTTT. The whole variable domain, remainder taken from reference TRBV15 and TRBJ1-4, is DAMVIQNPRYQVTQFGKPVTLSCSQTLNHNVMYWYQQKSSQAPKLLFHYYDKDFNNEADTPDNFQSRRPNTSFCFLDIRSPGLGDTAMYLCATSSTDRPWEELFFGSGTQLSVL.

The CDR3 spells CASSLIRGNTEAFF. CDR3 bases: TGTGCCAGCAGCTTAATCCGGGGGAACACTGAAGCTTTCTTT. The rearrangement links TRBV7-3 to TRBJ1-1, with D uncertain. The V and J ends lost 1 base and 1 base respectively, with 7 bases between them. CDR1 and CDR2 (germline): SGHTA, FQGTGA. The CDR3 loop spans 14 amino acids. Variable domain in full (rest from reference TRBV7-3 and TRBJ1-1): GAGVSQTPSNKVTEKGKYVELRCDPISGHTALYWYRQSLGQGPEFLIYFQGTGAADDSGLPNDRFFAVRPEGSVSTLKIQRTERGDSAVYLCASSLIRGNTEAFFGQGTRLTVV.

In the case of this clone: This CDR3 is also generated by other DNA sequences in the sample. V gene TRBV12-3 or TRBV12-4 combines with J gene TRBJ1-2; TRBD1 matches 8 bases. Trimming at V came to 5 bases and at J to 8 bases, leaving 7 bases not matched to a gene. CDR3 size: 13 residues. Here the CDR3 DNA reads TGTGCCAGCAGTCTACAGGGGGTACGGGGCTACACCTTC. This codes for CASSLQGVRGYTF.

This chain joins TRBV14 and TRBJ1-6, with 8 bases aligning to TRBD1. V lost 6 bases and J lost 3; bases outside the gene matches: 1. Germline V gives CDR1 SGHDN, CDR2 FVKESK. The CDR3 spans 14 residues. CDR3 sequence reads: CASRTGGYNSPLHF. The CDR3 DNA reads TGTGCCAGCAGAACAGGGGGCTATAATTCACCCCTCCACTTT.

This clone occurred once. The chain joins TRBV10-1 to TRBJ2-1; TRBD2 matches 11 bases. The junction had 7 bases not matched to a gene; V was cut back by 5 bases and J by 7 bases. The CDR3 loop spans 15 amino acids. Germline V gene lookup returns CDR1 WNHNN and CDR2 SYGVQD (reference sequence). The CDR3 nucleotides read TGCGCCAGCAGTCTTAGACTAGCGGGGATAAATGAGCAGTTCTTC. It yields the protein CASSLRLAGINEQFF.

The chain has TRBV5-6 and TRBJ2-5; the match to TRBD1 covers 9 bases. From germline, CDR1 is SGHDT and CDR2 YYEEEE. The J segment lost 4 bases and the V segment lost 4 bases, leaving 2 bases of the junction unmatched. The CDR3 has 13 residues. CDR3 nucleotides: TGTGCCAGCAGCCAGGGACAGGGAGAGACCCAGTACTTC. Translating gives CASSQGQGETQYF.

This sequence joins TRBV11-1 and TRBJ1-2, with D unresolved. CDR1 and CDR2 (germline): SGHAT, FQDESV (reference sequence). The V and J ends lost 5 bases and 8 bases respectively, with 12 bases between them. The CDR3 is made up of 12 amino acids. This chain's CDR3 is CASSGRENGYTF. The CDR3 DNA reads TGTGCCAGCAGCGGAAGGGAGAACGGCTACACCTTC.